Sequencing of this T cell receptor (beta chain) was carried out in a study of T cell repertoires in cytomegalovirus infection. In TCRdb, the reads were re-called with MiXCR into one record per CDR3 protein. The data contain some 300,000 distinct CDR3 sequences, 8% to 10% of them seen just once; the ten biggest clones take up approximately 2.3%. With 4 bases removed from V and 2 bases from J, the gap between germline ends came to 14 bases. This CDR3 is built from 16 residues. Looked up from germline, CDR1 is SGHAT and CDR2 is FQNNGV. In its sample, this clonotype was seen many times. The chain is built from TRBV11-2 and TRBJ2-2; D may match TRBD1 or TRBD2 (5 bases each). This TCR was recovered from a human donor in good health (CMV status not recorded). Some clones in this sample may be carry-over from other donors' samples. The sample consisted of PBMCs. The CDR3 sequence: CASSYSGTSNTGELFF. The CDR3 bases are TGTGCCAGCAGCTACTCCGGGACCAGTAACACCGGGGAGCTGTTTTTT.